Listed below are T cell receptor beta chains from one sample, sequenced in a study of blood T cell repertoires in COVID-19. Only in-frame clones appear in the TCRdb table, and some are missing; sequencing was by immunoSEQ multiplex PCR. The sample has about 160,000 clones; around nine tenths are singletons. Source material: peripheral blood. The receptors come from a woman in her sixties or seventies with COVID-19, enrolled during active disease. Each CDR3 is given with its conserved first and last residue. Each record gives: V gene, J gene, CDR3 protein.

V: TRBV7-7
J: TRBJ1-2
CDR3: CASSSGRTGTNYGYTF

V: TRBV2
J: TRBJ1-2
CDR3: CASSVIGQGARGYTF

V: TRBV3-1/TRBV3-2
J: TRBJ2-5
CDR3: CASSQQGQETQYF

V: TRBV5-4
J: TRBJ1-2
CDR3: CASSSLTGFGYGYTF

V: TRBV5-6
J: TRBJ1-4
CDR3: CASSLIGQGQEKLFF

V: TRBV5-1
J: TRBJ1-4
CDR3: CASSLSQGKEKLFF

V: TRBV7-9
J: TRBJ1-3
CDR3: CASSFPYATDTTIYF

V: TRBV6-5
J: TRBJ1-4
CDR3: CASSRQATNEKLFF

V: TRBV10-3
J: TRBJ1-1
CDR3: CAISDHGTITEAFF

V: TRBV27
J: TRBJ1-1
CDR3: CASRRDRGLMNTEAFF

V: TRBV5-1
J: TRBJ1-1
CDR3: CASSLEQGFRAFF

V: TRBV6-1
J: TRBJ1-3
CDR3: CASSASQSGGLSGNTIYF

V: TRBV28
J: TRBJ1-2
CDR3: CASRVQGINTLGYTF

V: TRBV6-5
J: TRBJ1-4
CDR3: CASSPRDSNEKLFF

V: TRBV19
J: TRBJ2-1
CDR3: CASSTRGGYNEQFF

V: TRBV28
J: TRBJ1-2
CDR3: CASRQGNEGYTF

V: TRBV11-2
J: TRBJ2-3
CDR3: CASSFADTQYF

V: TRBV28
J: TRBJ1-6
CDR3: CASSLGGFNSPLHF

V: TRBV28
J: TRBJ2-4
CDR3: CASSLWVFTDSEDLAKNIQYF

V: TRBV19
J: TRBJ2-3
CDR3: CATRGSGGADTQYF

V: TRBV5-4
J: TRBJ2-3
CDR3: CASSSGWTASTDTQYF

V: TRBV27
J: TRBJ2-1
CDR3: CATLADTYNEQFF

V: TRBV10-3
J: TRBJ1-4
CDR3: CAISDPGQGYEKLFF

V: TRBV18
J: TRBJ2-2
CDR3: CASSPTGAGTGELFF

V: TRBV29-1
J: TRBJ1-1
CDR3: CSVESQGNTEAFF

V: TRBV6-6
J: TRBJ1-2
CDR3: CASSYSNRGDGYTF

V: TRBV4-1
J: TRBJ2-3
CDR3: CASRSPLGTDTQYF

V: TRBV7-8
J: TRBJ2-7
CDR3: CASSLGRGQSYEQYF

V: TRBV29-1
J: TRBJ1-2
CDR3: CSVWDRGAYGYTF

V: TRBV7-8
J: TRBJ2-2
CDR3: CASSRGTSGYTGELFF

V: TRBV7-2
J: TRBJ1-4
CDR3: CASSLGRQGDSTNEKLFF

V: TRBV2
J: TRBJ1-1
CDR3: CASATGPNTEAFF

V: TRBV3-1/TRBV3-2
J: TRBJ2-5
CDR3: CASSPRTSGGRETQYF

V: TRBV9
J: TRBJ1-1
CDR3: CASSVGTGLNTEAFF

V: TRBV6-5
J: TRBJ1-6
CDR3: CASRTRDRAGSPLHF

V: TRBV5-6
J: TRBJ1-2
CDR3: CASSRTGTSYTF

V: TRBV5-5
J: TRBJ2-7
CDR3: CASSSSKGQTYEQYF

V: TRBV6-5
J: TRBJ1-5
CDR3: CASTLVGVRNQPQHF

V: TRBV10-3
J: TRBJ1-3
CDR3: CAISESGGSGNTIYF

V: TRBV27
J: TRBJ2-2
CDR3: CASRRAGTTNTGELFF

V: TRBV2
J: TRBJ2-7
CDR3: CASSPRTGTADEQYF

V: TRBV3-1/TRBV3-2
J: TRBJ2-3
CDR3: CASSRPRDYSTDTQYF

V: TRBV7-3
J: TRBJ2-1
CDR3: CASSLLAGTSVHEQFF

V: TRBV18
J: TRBJ1-3
CDR3: CASSPSQGGNTIYF

V: TRBV7-3
J: TRBJ2-3
CDR3: CASSLTLAGGDQYF

V: TRBV9
J: TRBJ1-5
CDR3: CASSVADRGLNSNQPQHF

V: TRBV15
J: TRBJ2-7
CDR3: CATSRDLGYEQYF

V: TRBV28
J: TRBJ1-5
CDR3: CASMLGTGGINQPQHF

V: TRBV28
J: TRBJ2-7
CDR3: CASTRRTGFYEQYF

V: TRBV18
J: TRBJ1-1
CDR3: CASSQGPNTEAFF

V: TRBV7-9
J: TRBJ1-1
CDR3: CASSWGDRVYTEAFF

V: TRBV5-1
J: TRBJ2-6
CDR3: CASSSPGVGANVLTF

V: TRBV19
J: TRBJ1-6
CDR3: CATQTGINSPLHF

V: TRBV7-9
J: TRBJ1-4
CDR3: CASSSTRGNEKLFF

V: TRBV5-8
J: TRBJ1-2
CDR3: CASSLWDSQALYGYTF

V: TRBV29-1
J: TRBJ2-1
CDR3: CSVDLASSFF

V: TRBV6-5
J: TRBJ1-2
CDR3: CASTRQLLNYGYTF

V: TRBV7-2
J: TRBJ1-2
CDR3: CASSLAPRGAYGYTF

V: TRBV25-1
J: TRBJ2-1
CDR3: CASSDLGTGGYNEQFF

V: TRBV5-1
J: TRBJ2-5
CDR3: CASSRTGPETQYF